Listed here are 19 T cell receptor beta chains from one sample, sequenced in a study of blood T cell repertoires in COVID-19. The method was immunoSEQ multiplex PCR; TCRdb's version includes in-frame clones alone and lacks a portion of them. In the table there are more than 90,000 clones, approximately 88% of which are singletons. Sequencing was performed on peripheral blood. Source of these receptors: an older woman with acute or convalescent COVID-19.

This clone was counted a few times. V usage is TRBV14 and J usage is TRBJ1-1, with unresolved D. CDR1 SGHDN and CDR2 FVKESK come from the germline V gene. The CDR3 is 13 residues long. Trimming pared 4 bases from V and 3 bases from J, leaving 9 bases between. In nucleotides, the CDR3 is TGTGCCAGCAGCCGTGAGGAGCACACTGAAGCTTTCTTT. It specifies CASSREEHTEAFF. The complete variable domain, with remaining parts taken from reference TRBV14 and TRBJ1-1, reads EAGVTQFPSHSVIEKGQTVTLRCDPISGHDNLYWYRRVMGKEIKFLLHFVKESKQDESGMPNNRFLAERTGGTYSTLKVQPAELEDSGVYFCASSREEHTEAFFGQGTRLTVV.

The V and J genes are TRBV7-2 and TRBJ1-5, with D maybe TRBD1 (5 bases). The CDR3 contains 13 residues. Trimming cost V 3 bases and J 5 bases, with 8 bases left between them. Germline values: CDR1 SGHTA, CDR2 FQGNSA. The DNA for the CDR3 is TGTGCCAGCAGCTTCCCAGGGTATCAGCCCCAGCATTTT. Protein product: CASSFPGYQPQHF.

The rearrangement links TRBV7-3 to TRBJ1-2; no reliable D call. The CDR3 is 15 residues long. V gave up 4 bases and J gave up 3 bases, with 15 bases separating them. Germline values: CDR1 SGHTA, CDR2 FQGTGA. This CDR3 reads CASSSRPGIDYGYTF. The DNA of the CDR3 is TGTGCCAGCAGCTCACGGCCAGGAATTGACTATGGCTACACCTTC.

The chain has TRBV19 and TRBJ2-1; D not resolved. This CDR3 has 14 residues. V was trimmed by 6 bases and J by 0 bases, leaving 9 bases between them. Per the germline V gene, CDR1 is LNHDA and CDR2 is SQIVND (reference sequence). The chain's CDR3 is CASSTTVSYNEQFF. CDR3 DNA: TGTGCCAGTAGCACGACTGTCTCCTACAATGAGCAGTTCTTC.

V gene TRBV9 combines with J gene TRBJ2-6; the D is unclear. The CDR3 consists of 15 residues. V lost 0 bases and J lost 6, with 10 bases in between. Germline values: CDR1 SGDLS, CDR2 YYNGEE. This CDR3 is CASSVALTLANVLTF. The CDR3 DNA follows: TGTGCCAGCAGCGTAGCCCTAACCTTGGCCAACGTCCTGACTTTC.

In its sample, this clone was seen once. The chain links TRBV29-1 to TRBJ1-1, with TRBD1 matching over 7 bases. The trim removed 4 bases at V and 1 base at J, leaving 3 bases unmatched. The CDR3 is made up of 13 amino acids. CDR1 and CDR2 from the germline V gene are SQVTM and ANQGSEA. DNA of the CDR3: TGCAGCGTTGGGAGGGGGCCGAACACTGAAGCTTTCTTT. It is translated as CSVGRGPNTEAFF.

The chain combines TRBV19 with TRBJ2-1; 12 bases agree with TRBD2. V dropped 1 base and J dropped 8; count of bases not matched to a gene: 3. The CDR3 spans 15 residues. Per germline, CDR1 LNHDA and CDR2 SQIVND (reference sequence). CDR3 protein: CASSIASGRADEQFF. The CDR3 DNA reads TGTGCCAGTAGTATAGCTAGCGGGAGGGCCGATGAGCAGTTCTTC.

This clone was counted a few times. This rearrangement joins TRBV19 to TRBJ2-2; D is possibly TRBD2 (7 bases). Trimming stripped 3 bases from V and 6 bases from J, with 14 bases between. There are 15 residues in the CDR3. The germline CDR1 and CDR2 sequences are LNHDA and SQIVND (reference sequence). In nucleotides, the CDR3 is TGTGCCAGTAGTATGATCACCGGGGGGCCCGGGGAGCTGTTTTTT. Amino acids: CASSMITGGPGELFF. Full variable domain (missing parts from reference TRBV19 and TRBJ2-2): DGGITQSPKYLFRKEGQNVTLSCEQNLNHDAMYWYRQDPGQGLRLIYYSQIVNDFQKGDIAEGYSVSREKKESFPLTVTSAQKNPTAFYLCASSMITGGPGELFFGEGSRLTVL.

The V call is TRBV10-3, the J call TRBJ1-1; 9 positions agree with TRBD1. CDR1 and CDR2 (germline): ENHRY, SYGVKD. The ends lost 2 bases at V and 1 base at J; junction bases unmatched: 8. The CDR3 loop spans 17 amino acids. This CDR3 reads CAISERVAGQGNTEAFF. The CDR3 DNA is TGTGCCATCAGTGAGAGGGTGGCGGGACAGGGGAACACTGAAGCTTTCTTT.

The chain recombines TRBV6-5 with TRBJ2-3, with 9 positions matching TRBD2. Losses at the gene ends were 10 bases for V and 9 bases for J; bases not matched to a gene: 11. The CDR3 has 13 amino acids. The V gene's germline CDR1 is MNHEY and CDR2 SVGAGI. The CDR3 sequence is CATTGTSPSTQYF. CDR3 bases: TGTGCCACTACCGGGACTAGCCCGTCAACGCAGTATTTT.

DNA of the CDR3: TGCAGTGCTATGACAGGTAATGAGCAGTTCTTC. Residues: CSAMTGNEQFF. The chain links TRBV20-1 to TRBJ2-1; D may be TRBD1 (6 bases). Germline CDR1 DFQATT, CDR2 SNEGSKA (reference sequence). Trimming shortened V by 4 bases and J by 7 bases, and 8 bases separated the two germline ends. CDR3 length: 11 amino acids.

The chain recombines TRBV3-1 (or the pseudogene TRBV3-2) with TRBJ1-5, with D maybe TRBD1 (5 bases). Trimming left V 4 bases short and J 6 bases short, with 7 bases between. The CDR3 consists of 12 residues. Germline CDR1 LGHDT, CDR2 YNNKEL (reference sequence). As DNA, the CDR3 is TGTGCCAGCAGCCTCCAGGGTCAGCCCCAGCATTTT. Translated, it gives CASSLQGQPQHF.

V and J are TRBV6-5 and TRBJ2-5; 8 bases fit TRBD2. The CDR3 loop spans 14 amino acids. V was clipped by 2 bases and J by 9 bases; unmatched bases: 8. The germline V gene encodes CDR1 MNHEY and CDR2 SVGAGI. The CDR3, as DNA: TGTGCCAGCAGTTACGAACCCCCGGGGGGGGCCCAGTACTTC. Protein product: CASSYEPPGGAQYF.

The chain employs TRBV19 and TRBJ1-2, with D tentatively TRBD1 (5 bases). Germline V gene data show CDR1 as LNHDA and CDR2 as SQIVND (reference sequence). The CDR3 has 9 amino acids. The CDR3 sequence: CPQGWGYTF. The CDR3, as DNA: TGTCCCCAGGGCTGGGGCTACACCTTC.

This chain joins TRBV11-1 and TRBJ2-2, with D possibly being TRBD2 (6 bases). Germline loops: CDR1 SGHAT, CDR2 FQDESV (reference sequence). CDR3 length: 14 residues. Deletions cut 1 base from V and 4 bases from J, with 7 bases between. The CDR3 DNA reads TGTGCCAGCAGCTTAGTGGGGGGCACCGGGGAGCTGTTTTTT. Translated: CASSLVGGTGELFF.

This clone was detected a few times. This rearrangement joins TRBV29-1 to TRBJ1-1; D perhaps matches TRBD1 (5 bases). The ends were cut back, 7 bases at V and 5 bases at J, with 17 bases in the middle. The length of the CDR3 is 13 residues. The germline V gene encodes CDR1 SQVTM and CDR2 ANQGSEA. The CDR3 sequence: CSAVRLGGTEAFF. Written as DNA, the CDR3 is TGCAGCGCCGTCCGGCTGGGGGGGACTGAAGCTTTCTTT.

The V gene is TRBV6-5, the J gene TRBJ2-7; D perhaps matches TRBD1 (5 bases). The CDR3 totals 14 residues. Deletions cut 0 bases from V and 1 base from J, with 7 bases between. The germline gives CDR1 MNHEY, CDR2 SVGAGI. CDR3 sequence (DNA): TGTGCCAGCAGTTACTCTAGACAGTCCTACGAGCAGTACTTC. As protein: CASSYSRQSYEQYF.

The chain uses TRBV30 and TRBJ2-1; maybe TRBD2 (5 bases). Germline CDR1 GTSNPN, CDR2 SVGIG (reference sequence). Between the trimmed V and J ends, which lost 7 bases and 5 bases, there was a span of 21 bases. The CDR3 sequence is 15 residues long. This CDR3 is CAYARLFPNDNEQFF. The CDR3 coding sequence is TGTGCCTACGCACGACTATTCCCTAACGACAATGAGCAGTTCTTC.

J is TRBJ2-1 and V is TRBV15; 9 bases are a match to TRBD2. V lost 0 bases, J lost 2 bases, and 5 bases stayed unmatched. CDR1 LNHNV and CDR2 YYDKDF come from the germline V gene (reference sequence). The length of the CDR3 is 17 residues. The CDR3 spells CATSREGAGGTYNEQFF. CDR3 coding DNA: TGTGCCACCAGCAGAGAGGGAGCGGGAGGTACCTACAATGAGCAGTTCTTC. Full variable domain (outside the CDR3, taken from reference TRBV15 and TRBJ2-1): DAMVIQNPRYQVTQFGKPVTLSCSQTLNHNVMYWYQQKSSQAPKLLFHYYDKDFNNEADTPDNFQSRRPNTSFCFLDIRSPGLGDTAMYLCATSREGAGGTYNEQFFGPGTRLTVL.